The rows below give T cell receptor beta chains drawn from one sample of a study of graft-versus-host responses after intestinal transplantation. The antigens of these receptors remain unknown. Measured with immunoSEQ multiplex PCR; TCRdb has only the in-frame clones, and not every one. The table lists about 90,000 clones, around 83% of them singletons. This sample comprised unstimulated CD8+ T cells sorted from spleen or lymph node cells, obtained before intestinal transplant. The receptors here all came from a human donor who received an intestinal transplant. Both conserved end residues are part of each CDR3. The order of the fields is V gene, clone size, J gene, D gene, CDR3 protein, CDR3 DNA. The D gene is left open where the match is weak. The size field is filled for only some rows; it gives once, few, many or a size class.

TRBV28	-	TRBJ1-5	-	CASSFLGLGFYSNQPQHF	TGTGCCAGCAGTTTTTTAGGTTTGGGGTTCTATAGCAATCAGCCCCAGCATTTT
TRBV21-1	-	TRBJ1-4	-	CAKGGAGSREKLFF	TGTGCCAAGGGGGGCGCCGGGTCTCGTGAAAAACTGTTTTTT
TRBV9	-	TRBJ2-7	TRBD1	CASSYGQGPSYEQYF	TGTGCCAGCAGCTACGGACAGGGACCGTCCTACGAGCAGTACTTC
TRBV27	-	TRBJ2-7	TRBD1	CASSLVGQGPYEQYF	TGTGCCAGCAGTTTAGTGGGACAGGGGCCCTACGAGCAGTACTTC
TRBV4-1	once	TRBJ1-1	TRBD1	CASSQVSLGGRTEAFF	TGCGCCAGCAGCCAAGTATCCCTAGGGGGCCGGACTGAAGCTTTCTTT
TRBV2	-	TRBJ2-1	TRBD2	CASSDRGGWDEQFF	TGTGCCAGCAGTGATCGGGGGGGCTGGGATGAGCAGTTCTTC
TRBV11-1	-	TRBJ2-1	TRBD2	CASSAGLDYNEQFF	TGTGCCAGCAGCGCCGGACTAGATTACAATGAGCAGTTCTTC
TRBV30	-	TRBJ2-7	TRBD1	CAWSAGQGGAYEQYF	TGTGCCTGGAGCGCCGGACAGGGGGGGGCCTACGAGCAGTACTTC
TRBV5-8	-	TRBJ2-2	-	CASSPGASRGDTGELFF	TGTGCCAGCAGTCCCGGTGCCTCCAGGGGGGACACCGGGGAGCTGTTTTTT
TRBV28	-	TRBJ2-5	-	CASSPAHRAQETQYF	TGTGCCAGCAGTCCCGCCCACAGGGCGCAAGAGACCCAGTACTTC
TRBV5-6	-	TRBJ1-1	-	CASSATGGNTEAFF	TGTGCCAGCAGCGCGACAGGCGGGAACACTGAAGCTTTCTTT
TRBV28	-	TRBJ2-5	-	CASSFDWGEETQYF	TGTGCCAGCAGTTTTGACTGGGGTGAGGAGACCCAGTACTTC
TRBV11-2	-	TRBJ1-1	TRBD1	CASSSGTGGIKNTEAFF	TGTGCCAGCAGCTCGGGGACAGGGGGTATCAAGAACACTGAAGCTTTCTTT
TRBV7-9	few	TRBJ1-4	-	CASSFIGGEKLFF	TGTGCCAGCAGCTTTATAGGGGGTGAAAAACTGTTTTTT
TRBV29-1	-	TRBJ2-7	-	CSVGGGSSGYEQYF	TGCAGCGTAGGAGGGGGCTCGTCCGGATACGAGCAGTACTTC
TRBV6-5	few	TRBJ2-1	-	CASGMGFAYNEQFF	TGTGCCAGCGGTATGGGGTTCGCCTACAATGAGCAGTTCTTC
TRBV7-3	-	TRBJ2-1	-	CASSLRDNEQFF	TGTGCCAGCAGCTTACGGGACAATGAGCAGTTCTTC
TRBV27	-	TRBJ2-4	-	CASGPQGHLKAKNIQYF	TGTGCCAGCGGGCCGCAAGGACACCTTAAAGCCAAAAACATTCAGTACTTC
TRBV6-1	-	TRBJ2-7	-	CASMDSSYEQYF	TGTGCCAGCATGGACAGCTCCTACGAGCAGTACTTC
TRBV6-4	-	TRBJ1-6	-	CASSDSDNSPLHF	TGTGCCAGCAGTGACAGTGATAATTCACCCCTCCACTTT
TRBV7-3	-	TRBJ1-1	-	CASSHSRVWQVCCNMNTEAFF	TGTGCCAGCAGTCATTCCAGGGTATGGCAGGTCTGCTGCAACATGAACACTGAAGCTTTCTTT
TRBV2	-	TRBJ2-1	TRBD2	CASSELGGSPEQFF	TGTGCCAGCAGTGAGTTGGGCGGGAGTCCTGAGCAGTTCTTC
TRBV19	-	TRBJ2-1	-	CASTPYSYSYNEQFF	TGTGCCAGTACCCCCTACAGCTACTCCTACAATGAGCAGTTCTTC
TRBV6-7	-	TRBJ1-2	-	CASRPSGGPIENGYTF	TGTGCCAGCAGGCCATCGGGGGGCCCGATTGAAAATGGCTACACCTTC
TRBV9	few	TRBJ2-1	-	CASSVVPWVRDRSYNEQFF	TGTGCCAGCAGCGTAGTCCCCTGGGTCAGGGACCGCTCCTACAATGAGCAGTTCTTC
TRBV11-2	once	TRBJ1-1	-	CASSLVGGWQMNTEAFF	TGTGCCAGCAGCTTAGTAGGGGGTTGGCAGATGAACACTGAAGCTTTCTTT
TRBV19	-	TRBJ2-7	TRBD2	CASTERTSGAYEQYF	TGTGCCAGTACCGAAAGGACTAGCGGGGCTTACGAGCAGTACTTC
TRBV10-3	-	TRBJ2-6	TRBD1	CAISPGQARSAGANVLTF	TGTGCCATCAGTCCTGGACAGGCCCGAAGCGCTGGGGCCAACGTCCTGACTTTC
TRBV28	once	TRBJ2-1	-	CASSLTGPFDEQFF	TGTGCCAGCAGTTTGACGGGGCCTTTCGATGAGCAGTTCTTC
TRBV27	-	TRBJ1-1	-	CASSLSAGAHTEAFF	TGTGCCAGCAGTTTATCGGCAGGGGCGCACACTGAAGCTTTCTTT
TRBV27	-	TRBJ1-5	-	CASSSGSRNQPQHF	TGTGCCAGCAGTTCGGGATCTCGCAATCAGCCCCAGCATTTT
TRBV20-1	-	TRBJ2-1	-	CSARVNNEQFF	TGCAGTGCTAGAGTAAACAATGAGCAGTTCTTC
TRBV4-1	-	TRBJ1-2	-	CASSQEGREVIYGYTF	TGCGCCAGCAGCCAAGAAGGGAGGGAGGTGATATATGGCTACACCTTC
TRBV4-1	-	TRBJ2-1	TRBD2	CASSQDTPGGSKNEQFF	TGCGCCAGCAGCCAAGATACGCCGGGAGGCTCAAAGAATGAGCAGTTCTTC
TRBV6-1	-	TRBJ1-5	TRBD1	CASSQDRYNQPQHF	TGTGCCAGCAGTCAGGACAGGTACAATCAGCCCCAGCATTTT
TRBV5-3	-	TRBJ2-7	TRBD1	CARSPQTPGQGCREQYF	TGTGCCAGAAGTCCTCAGACTCCGGGACAGGGATGTCGAGAGCAGTACTTC
TRBV7-8	-	TRBJ2-3	TRBD2	CASSPPGLAGADTQYF	TGTGCCAGCAGCCCGCCGGGACTAGCGGGAGCGGATACGCAGTATTTT
TRBV15	-	TRBJ1-4	TRBD1	CATSRYQGAQYEKLFF	TGTGCCACCAGCAGATATCAGGGGGCGCAGTATGAAAAACTGTTTTTT
TRBV27	-	TRBJ1-4	TRBD1	CASSSYRGGTNEKLFF	TGTGCCAGCAGTTCCTACAGGGGTGGGACTAATGAAAAACTGTTTTTT
TRBV5-4	-	TRBJ2-7	-	CASSLGGRDSEEQYF	TGTGCCAGCAGCTTGGGCGGGCGCGATTCGGAAGAGCAGTACTTC
TRBV19	-	TRBJ2-3	-	CASSDLADTQYF	TGTGCCAGTAGTGACCTAGCAGATACGCAGTATTTT
TRBV5-4	-	TRBJ2-2	-	CASMQNTGELFF	TGTGCCAGCATGCAGAACACCGGGGAGCTGTTTTTT
TRBV7-3	medium-sized	TRBJ2-3	-	CASSLGFTDTQYF	TGTGCCAGCAGCTTAGGTTTCACAGATACGCAGTATTTT
TRBV2	once	TRBJ2-7	-	CASREPSGNPYEQYF	TGTGCCAGCCGTGAGCCCTCGGGGAACCCCTACGAGCAGTACTTC
TRBV6-1	-	TRBJ2-5	-	CASSEAPGGGTVQETQYF	TGTGCCAGCAGTGAAGCCCCCGGGGGCGGGACTGTCCAAGAGACCCAGTACTTC
TRBV5-6	once	TRBJ1-5	-	CASSLESNQPQHF	TGTGCCAGCAGCTTGGAGAGCAATCAGCCCCAGCATTTT
TRBV2	-	TRBJ2-1	TRBD1	CASSGDRGGNEQFF	TGTGCCAGCAGCGGTGACAGGGGTGGCAATGAGCAGTTCTTC
TRBV5-1	-	TRBJ2-1	TRBD2	CASSLVPGLAYNEQFF	TGCGCCAGCAGCTTGGTCCCGGGACTAGCCTACAATGAGCAGTTCTTC
TRBV7-9	-	TRBJ2-1	TRBD1	CASSLPGQGSSYNEQFF	TGTGCCAGCAGCCTTCCGGGACAGGGAAGCTCCTACAATGAGCAGTTCTTC
TRBV7-9	once	TRBJ2-6	-	CASSPGWTVPSGANVLTF	TGTGCCAGCAGCCCCGGGTGGACAGTCCCCTCTGGGGCCAACGTCCTGACTTTC
TRBV6-5	few	TRBJ2-1	-	CASSYHRSGEQFF	TGTGCCAGCAGTTACCATCGTAGCGGAGAGCAGTTCTTC
TRBV7-7	-	TRBJ2-1	TRBD2	CASSPRTSGSYNEQFF	TGTGCTAGCAGCCCCCGGACTAGCGGGTCATACAATGAGCAGTTCTTC
TRBV2	-	TRBJ2-7	TRBD1	CASTQGQGPVDEQYF	TGTGCCAGCACACAAGGACAGGGGCCTGTGGACGAGCAGTACTTC
TRBV6-5	-	TRBJ2-1	TRBD1	CASSSNRGSSYNEQFF	TGTGCCAGCAGTTCCAACAGGGGAAGCTCCTACAATGAGCAGTTCTTC
TRBV4-1	few	TRBJ2-6	TRBD1	CASSQPGGTSGANVLTF	TGCGCCAGCAGCCAACCAGGGGGCACGTCGGGGGCCAACGTCCTGACTTTC
TRBV25-1	-	TRBJ2-1	-	CASSEWGDHYYNEQFF	TGTGCCAGCAGTGAATGGGGGGACCACTACTACAATGAGCAGTTCTTC
TRBV7-3	-	TRBJ2-1	-	CASSLTGSWDEQFF	TGTGCCAGCAGCTTAACCGGGAGTTGGGATGAGCAGTTCTTC
TRBV19	-	TRBJ2-3	-	CATRTSTDTQYF	TGTGCCACACGGACAAGCACAGATACGCAGTATTTT